This TCR beta chain was observed in a study of blood T cell repertoires in COVID-19. Looking at the study overall: COVID-19 samples from acute and convalescent phases originated in the United States, Italy and Spain. PBMCs, B-cell-depleted T cells, or T cells were the source of the cDNA or gDNA that made up the material.

The CDR3 totals 17 residues. The germline CDR1 and CDR2 sequences are SGHNT and YYREEE (reference sequence). V was pared by 5 bases and J by 2 bases, with 13 bases of the junction left unmatched. Authors' data handling: Reference gene primers were amplified, and this amplification served to estimate nucleated cell counts. Repertoires were generated with immunoSEQ multiplex PCR, while TCRdb's copy carries only in-frame clones and drops some. That table supplies the V and J calls and clone size; D and trimming were determined from the DNA. The sample lists over 200,000 clones, roughly 84% occurring once.

Sequencing was carried out using PBMCs or T cells enriched from blood (not recorded which). The sequence was obtained from a woman between 40 and 50 years old who had recovered from COVID-19. The rearrangement joins TRBV5-4 to TRBJ2-5; TRBD2 matches 9 bases. CDR3 nucleotides: TGTGCCAGCAGGGAGGGGGCTAGCGGGGTTATTCAAGAGACCCAGTACTTC. It encodes CASREGASGVIQETQYF.